Below are 32 T cell receptor beta chains sequenced from a single sample in a study of blood T cell repertoires in COVID-19. Data came from immunoSEQ multiplex PCR; TCRdb stores just in-frame clones and leaves some out. The sample records about 52,000 clones, roughly 86% being singletons. The specimen sequenced was peripheral blood. All receptors derive from a woman of 80 years or more with acute or convalescent COVID-19.

This clone has a single count. V and J are TRBV18 and TRBJ2-2, with 10 bases that match TRBD2. Per the germline V gene, CDR1 is KGHSH and CDR2 is LQKENI. V trimming: 5 bases; J trimming: 4 bases; junction bases outside the gene matches: 7. This CDR3 contains 16 residues. CDR3 region: CASSIGLAGVTGELFF. In DNA form, the CDR3 reads TGTGCCAGCTCAATCGGCCTAGCGGGGGTCACCGGGGAGCTGTTTTTT.

CDR3 nucleotide sequence: TGTGCCATCAGTGTACACCCACCGGGACAGGGGCACAATGAGCAGTTCTTC. This sequence encodes CAISVHPPGQGHNEQFF. The gene calls are TRBV10-3 and TRBJ2-1; 10 bases map to TRBD1. The V segment lost 4 bases and the J segment 5 bases; nucleotides outside the gene matches: 11. The length of the CDR3 is 17 residues. Germline V gene sequence: CDR1 ENHRY, CDR2 SYGVKD.

This rearrangement joins TRBV4-2 to TRBJ1-3; 8 nucleotides agree with TRBD1. After removal of 3 bases from V and 3 bases from J, the junction contained 10 bases not matched to a gene. The CDR3 loop spans 17 amino acids. Germline V gene data show CDR1 as LGHNA and CDR2 as YNFKEQ. The CDR3, as DNA: TGTGCCAGCAGCCAGGGTGGAGACAGGGGTGATGGAAACACCATATATTTT. It codes for CASSQGGDRGDGNTIYF.

The chain combines TRBV19 with TRBJ1-2, with D perhaps TRBD1 (5 bases). This CDR3 comprises 14 residues. Germline CDR1 LNHDA, CDR2 SQIVND (reference sequence). Between the trimmed V and J ends, which lost 3 bases and 0 bases, there was a span of 8 bases. The CDR3 DNA sequence: TGTGCCAGTAGTATGGACATCACTAACTATGGCTACACCTTC. This sequence encodes CASSMDITNYGYTF.

This chain links TRBV11-3 with TRBJ2-1; no reliable D call. Germline-derived CDR1 and CDR2 are SGHNT and YENEEA. The length of the CDR3 is 14 residues. Trimming removed 5 bases from V and 0 bases from J, with 8 bases in between. CDR3 protein: CASSGRSSYNEQFF. Here the CDR3 DNA reads TGTGCCAGCAGCGGCCGAAGCTCCTACAATGAGCAGTTCTTC.

This sequence joins TRBV19 and TRBJ2-3, with D possibly matching TRBD1 (5 bases). Germline V gene sequence: CDR1 LNHDA, CDR2 SQIVND (reference sequence). The CDR3 extends over 14 amino acids. V dropped 3 bases and J dropped 0 bases, with 7 bases sitting between them. CDR3 region: CASSMTASTDTQYF. The CDR3 DNA is TGTGCCAGTAGTATGACAGCCAGCACAGATACGCAGTATTTT.

The chain recombines TRBV2 with TRBJ1-1, with 9 bases lining up with TRBD1. In germline, CDR1 is SNHLY, CDR2 FYNNEI. The length of the CDR3 is 14 residues. V shed 5 bases and J 4 bases; nucleotides not matched to a gene: 5. The CDR3 loop reads CASSTGGWGTEAFF. CDR3 DNA: TGTGCCAGCAGTACAGGGGGCTGGGGCACTGAAGCTTTCTTT.

The J gene is TRBJ2-1, the V gene TRBV6-5; D is uncertain. The germline gives CDR1 MNHEY, CDR2 SVGAGI. There are 13 residues in the CDR3. Trimming shortened V by 7 bases and J by 4 bases, and 11 bases separated the two germline ends. The CDR3 DNA sequence: TGTGCCAGCAAGATACAGAGATACAATGAGCAGTTCTTC. This gives the protein CASKIQRYNEQFF.

J is TRBJ2-5 and V is TRBV11-3; 7 bases map to TRBD1. Germline-derived CDR1 and CDR2 are SGHNT and YENEEA. CDR3 length: 14 amino acids. Trimming at V came to 5 bases and at J to 1 base, leaving 4 bases not matched to a gene. The CDR3 loop is CASSPRQGQETQYF. CDR3 DNA sequence: TGTGCCAGCAGCCCCCGACAGGGCCAAGAGACCCAGTACTTC.

This chain joins TRBV9 and TRBJ2-2, with a tentative D call TRBD1 (5 bases). Trimming cost V 0 bases and J 5 bases, with 14 bases left between them. The CDR3 extends over 16 amino acids. Germline V gene sequence: CDR1 SGDLS, CDR2 YYNGEE. CDR3 sequence (DNA): TGTGCCAGCAGCGTAGTATCAGGGCAGGTGACCGGGGAGCTGTTTTTT. It translates to CASSVVSGQVTGELFF.

This chain links TRBV10-3 with TRBJ2-7, with TRBD1 matching over 9 bases. J was trimmed by 0 bases and V by 7 bases; bases with no gene match: 7. Germline assignment: CDR1 ENHRY and CDR2 SYGVKD. The CDR3 contains 15 residues. Written as DNA, the CDR3 is TGTGCCATCAAAGCGACAGGGGGGGACTCCTACGAGCAGTACTTC. Translation: CAIKATGGDSYEQYF.

The V call is TRBV9, the J call TRBJ2-1, with TRBD2 matching over 7 bases. V trimming: 4 bases; J trimming: 4 bases; junction bases outside the gene matches: 11. This CDR3 is 16 amino acids long. Germline CDR1 SGDLS, CDR2 YYNGEE. The CDR3 reads CASSLREWGGYNEQFF. For the CDR3, the DNA is TGTGCCAGCAGCCTCCGTGAATGGGGAGGGTACAATGAGCAGTTCTTC.

The V and J genes are TRBV11-2 and TRBJ2-3; 7 bases map to TRBD1. Germline CDR1 and CDR2: SGHAT and FQNNGV. The CDR3 has 14 amino acids. Trimming took 5 bases from V and 3 from J; bases not matched to a gene: 5. CDR3 region: CASSAGQATDTQYF. The CDR3 bases are TGTGCCAGCAGCGCCGGACAGGCAACAGATACGCAGTATTTT.

The chain carries TRBV5-1 and TRBJ2-1, with 9 bases aligning to TRBD1. This CDR3 region has 16 residues. With V trimmed by 5 bases and J by 4 bases, 10 bases remained unmatched. Per germline, CDR1 SGHRS and CDR2 YFSETQ. CDR3 DNA sequence: TGCGCCAGCAGTCAAACAGGGGGCAGGTTGTACAATGAGCAGTTCTTC. Protein: CASSQTGGRLYNEQFF.

This clone was recorded only once. The rearrangement joins TRBV11-3 to TRBJ1-6; D call uncertain. Trimming shortened V by 1 base and J by 0 bases, and 7 bases separated the two germline ends. This CDR3 is built from 16 residues. Germline V lookup: CDR1 SGHNT, CDR2 YENEEA. The CDR3 is CASSLVGSSYNSPLHF. The CDR3 DNA follows: TGTGCCAGCAGCTTAGTAGGGAGCTCCTATAATTCACCCCTCCACTTT.

This chain uses TRBV15 with TRBJ2-1; 10 bases fit TRBD1. V was pared by 9 bases and J by 6 bases, with 8 bases of the junction left unmatched. The CDR3 spans 14 residues. Germline loops: CDR1 LNHNV, CDR2 YYDKDF (reference sequence). DNA for the CDR3: TGTGCCACGGGCGGGACAGGGGAGGCCAATGAGCAGTTCTTC. It yields the protein CATGGTGEANEQFF.

The rearrangement joins TRBV5-1 to TRBJ1-3, with 7 bases fitting TRBD1. V lost 4 bases and J lost 5; bases outside the gene matches: 3. The CDR3 sequence is 13 residues long. Per germline, CDR1 SGHRS and CDR2 YFSETQ. This CDR3 reads CASSEGARNTIYF. CDR3 in DNA: TGCGCCAGCAGCGAGGGGGCGAGAAACACCATATATTTT.

In its sample, this clone was seen a few times. J is TRBJ2-1 and V is TRBV19; TRBD2 matches 11 bases. From germline, CDR1 is LNHDA and CDR2 SQIVND (reference sequence). V shed 5 bases and J 9 bases; nucleotides not matched to a gene: 3. This CDR3 comprises 13 residues. CDR3 nucleotide sequence: TGTGCCAGTAGTCCGGGACTAGCGGTTGAGCAGTTCTTC. This sequence encodes CASSPGLAVEQFF.

The chain employs TRBV7-6 and TRBJ2-1; TRBD2 is a possible D gene (5 bases). In germline, CDR1 is SGHVS, CDR2 FNYEAQ. Trimming shortened V by 1 base and J by 3 bases, and 10 bases separated the two germline ends. There are 15 residues in the CDR3. The CDR3 DNA reads TGTGCCAGCAGCTTAGGCCGGGCGGGCTACAATGAGCAGTTCTTC. This sequence encodes CASSLGRAGYNEQFF. Looking up the rest from reference TRBV7-6 and TRBJ2-1 gives the full variable domain: GAGVSQSPRYKVTKRGQDVALRCDPISGHVSLYWYRQALGQGPEFLTYFNYEAQQDKSGLPNDRFSAERPEGSISTLTIQRTEQRDSAMYRCASSLGRAGYNEQFFGPGTRLTVL.

This clone was observed a handful of times. The chain couples TRBV3-1 (or the pseudogene TRBV3-2) to TRBJ1-2; TRBD1 matches at 10 bases. Trimming at V came to 5 bases and at J to 7 bases, leaving 7 bases not matched to a gene. The CDR3 is 14 amino acids. Germline CDR1 is LGHDT and CDR2 is YNNKEL (reference sequence). Here the CDR3 reads CASSTGTGASGYTF. CDR3 nucleotides: TGTGCCAGCAGCACGGGGACAGGGGCGTCTGGCTACACCTTC.

The chain recombines TRBV15 with TRBJ1-4; possibly TRBD1 for D (6 bases). Germline V CDR1 and CDR2: LNHNV, YYDKDF (reference sequence). Trimming removed 4 bases at V and 9 bases at J, with 15 bases between. The CDR3 has 14 residues. The CDR3 nucleotides are TGTGCCACCAGCAAAGGGGGTGGCAGCCAAAAACTGTTTTTT. Protein product: CATSKGGGSQKLFF. Together with reference TRBV15 and TRBJ1-4, the CDR3 gives the full variable domain: DAMVIQNPRYQVTQFGKPVTLSCSQTLNHNVMYWYQQKSSQAPKLLFHYYDKDFNNEADTPDNFQSRRPNTSFCFLDIRSPGLGDTAMYLCATSKGGGSQKLFFGSGTQLSVL.

V and J are TRBV2 and TRBJ1-5, with no clear D. V lost 5 bases and J lost 3, with 5 bases in between. This CDR3 is 12 amino acids long. Germline V CDR1 and CDR2: SNHLY, FYNNEI. The DNA of the CDR3 is TGTGCCAGCAGTTATTACAATCAGCCCCAGCATTTT. Its translation is CASSYYNQPQHF. Looking up the rest from reference TRBV2 and TRBJ1-5 gives the full variable domain: EPEVTQTPSHQVTQMGQEVILRCVPISNHLYFYWYRQILGQKVEFLVSFYNNEISEKSEIFDDQFSVERPDGSNFTLKIRSTKLEDSAMYFCASSYYNQPQHFGDGTRLSIL.

This chain joins TRBV5-4 and TRBJ1-6; D ambiguous. In germline, CDR1 is SGHNT, CDR2 YYREEE (reference sequence). V was cut by 0 bases and J by 8 bases, with 6 bases left in between. This CDR3 is 13 amino acids long. CDR3 in DNA: TGTGCCAGCAGCTTGGACAACGATTCACCCCTCCACTTT. Residues: CASSLDNDSPLHF.

The CDR3 DNA reads TGTGCCAGCAGCCAAAACAGGGGCTACACCTTC. As protein: CASSQNRGYTF. The chain carries TRBV3-1 (or the pseudogene TRBV3-2) and TRBJ1-2; perhaps TRBD1 as D (5 bases). The ends were cut back, 2 bases at V and 8 bases at J, with 6 bases in the middle. The CDR3 totals 11 residues. Per germline, CDR1 LGHDT and CDR2 YNNKEL (reference sequence).

The chain uses TRBV6-1 and TRBJ2-7, with 10 bases fitting TRBD1. The V gene's germline CDR1 is MNHNS and CDR2 SASEGT. The CDR3 is 16 residues long. The junction had 11 bases not matched to a gene; V was cut back by 4 bases and J by 5 bases. The CDR3 sequence is CASSVPPGQGINEQYF. CDR3 DNA sequence: TGTGCCAGCAGTGTCCCGCCGGGACAGGGGATCAACGAGCAGTACTTC.

This chain links TRBV28 with TRBJ2-6, with 7 bases lining up with TRBD1. Germline CDR1 is MDHEN and CDR2 is SYDVKM. This CDR3 has 14 amino acids. Trimming removed 8 bases from V and 12 bases from J; junction bases left unmatched: 13. The CDR3 region is CASLTGASGSVLTF. The CDR3, as DNA: TGTGCCAGCCTCACAGGGGCCTCTGGGTCCGTCCTGACTTTC.

The chain couples TRBV11-2 to TRBJ2-3; 7 bases line up with TRBD2. CDR1 is SGHAT and CDR2 is FQNNGV in the germline V gene. This CDR3 has 15 amino acids. V shed 2 bases and J 6 bases; nucleotides not matched to a gene: 8. This CDR3 reads CASSLTGTTTDTQYF. CDR3 nucleotides: TGTGCCAGCAGCTTAACCGGGACTACCACGGATACGCAGTATTTT.

The V call is TRBV2, the J call TRBJ2-1; perhaps TRBD2 as D (6 bases). Trimming removed 8 bases at V and 3 bases at J, with 11 bases between. Germline V lookup: CDR1 SNHLY, CDR2 FYNNEI. The length of the CDR3 is 13 residues. This chain's CDR3 is CASFSGRYNEQFF. CDR3 DNA sequence: TGTGCCAGCTTTAGCGGTCGCTACAATGAGCAGTTCTTC.

The CDR3 DNA is TGCGCCAGCAGCTTATACAGTGACACCGGGGAGCTGTTTTTT. Translated: CASSLYSDTGELFF. The genes are TRBV5-1 and TRBJ2-2; D gene ambiguous. Per the germline V gene, CDR1 is SGHRS and CDR2 is YFSETQ. This CDR3 region has 14 residues. The ends were cut back, 2 bases at V and 3 bases at J, with 8 bases in the middle.

The J gene is TRBJ2-5, the V gene TRBV2; D may be TRBD2 (6 bases). Trimming left V 5 bases short and J 5 bases short, with 9 bases between. CDR1 SNHLY and CDR2 FYNNEI come from the germline V gene. The CDR3 spans 12 residues. CDR3 sequence reads: CASSSGYETQYF. CDR3 nucleotides: TGTGCCAGCAGTAGCGGGTACGAGACCCAGTACTTC.

The J gene is TRBJ2-3, the V gene TRBV2; 12 nucleotides line up with TRBD2. Germline CDR1 SNHLY, CDR2 FYNNEI. V lost 8 bases to trimming and J lost 3 bases; unmatched junction nucleotides: 15. There are 18 residues in the CDR3. The CDR3 DNA reads as TGTGCCAGCCAGGACAGGGTCCCCACTAGCGGGAGGACAGATACGCAGTATTTT. The encoded protein is CASQDRVPTSGRTDTQYF.

The V and J genes are TRBV30 and TRBJ1-2; TRBD1 matches at 10 bases. Germline V gene data show CDR1 as GTSNPN and CDR2 as SVGIG (reference sequence). The CDR3 covers 15 residues. V lost 7 bases to trimming and J lost 3 bases; unmatched junction nucleotides: 11. CDR3 amino acids: CASHAYGTGDYGYTF. The CDR3 nucleotides read TGTGCCTCACACGCTTACGGGACAGGGGACTATGGCTACACCTTC.